Detailed here is one T cell receptor (beta chain). Unmatched junction bases numbered 6, after V lost 3 bases and J lost 5 bases. Germline V gives CDR1 SGHRS, CDR2 YFSETQ. The CDR3 has 14 residues. In the original workflow: Amplification of reference gene primers provided the estimated nucleated cell counts. TCRdb's copy holds only in-frame clones and misses some; the assay was immunoSEQ multiplex PCR. The DNA gave D and trimming, while V, J and clone size come from that table. This sample has over 110,000 clones; approximately 88% occur once, and the top ten carry 1.5% to 2%. This specimen belongs to a study of blood T cell repertoires in COVID-19.

Specimen: peripheral blood. This TCR was sampled from a man between 65 and 85 years old with acute or convalescent COVID-19. This chain joins TRBV5-1 and TRBJ2-3; TRBD1 matches at 7 bases. The CDR3 sequence: CASSSVAGGDTQYF. Here the CDR3 DNA reads TGCGCCAGCAGCTCGGTTGCAGGGGGAGATACGCAGTATTTT.